This T cell receptor (beta chain) derives from a study of control samples from healthy donors and cancer patients. Germline V gene sequence: CDR1 MNHEY, CDR2 SMNVEV (reference sequence). The J segment lost 2 bases and the V segment lost 2 bases, leaving 5 bases of the junction unmatched. The CDR3 runs to 16 residues. This clone appeared a single time. Produced via immunoSEQ multiplex PCR; TCRdb's table is partial and in-frame only. The profile shows 150,000 or so clones, around 95% of them singletons. Sequencing was done on a sample of blood. The V gene is TRBV27, the J gene TRBJ2-3; TRBD2 agrees at 9 bases. The origin of this receptor is a man between 40 and 49 years old in good health. This CDR3 reads CASSLKAGGPTDTQYF. Written as DNA, the CDR3 is TGTGCCAGCAGTTTAAAGGCGGGGGGGCCCACAGATACGCAGTATTTT.